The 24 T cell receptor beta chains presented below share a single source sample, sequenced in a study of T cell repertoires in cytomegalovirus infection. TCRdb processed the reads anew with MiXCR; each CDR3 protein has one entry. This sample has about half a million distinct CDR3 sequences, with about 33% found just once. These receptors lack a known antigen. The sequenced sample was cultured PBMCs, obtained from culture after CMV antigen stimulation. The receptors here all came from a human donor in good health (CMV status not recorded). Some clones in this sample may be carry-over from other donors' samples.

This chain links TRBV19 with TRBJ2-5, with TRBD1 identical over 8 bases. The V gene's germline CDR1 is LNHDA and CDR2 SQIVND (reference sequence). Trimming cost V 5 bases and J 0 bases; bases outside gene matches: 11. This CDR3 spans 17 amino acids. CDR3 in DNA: TGTGCCAGTAGTCCCCCAGGGACAGGAAAGTACCAAGAGACCCAGTACTTC. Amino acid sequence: CASSPPGTGKYQETQYF. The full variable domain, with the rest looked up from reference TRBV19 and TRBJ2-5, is DGGITQSPKYLFRKEGQNVTLSCEQNLNHDAMYWYRQDPGQGLRLIYYSQIVNDFQKGDIAEGYSVSREKKESFPLTVTSAQKNPTAFYLCASSPPGTGKYQETQYFGPGTRLLVL.

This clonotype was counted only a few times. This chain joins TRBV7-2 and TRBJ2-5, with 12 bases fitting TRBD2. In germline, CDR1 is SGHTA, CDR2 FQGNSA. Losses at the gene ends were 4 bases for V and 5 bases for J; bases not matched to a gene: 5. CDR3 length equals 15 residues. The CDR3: CASSSLAGGRETQYF. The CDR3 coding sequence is TGTGCCAGCAGCTCGCTAGCGGGGGGGAGGGAGACCCAGTACTTC.

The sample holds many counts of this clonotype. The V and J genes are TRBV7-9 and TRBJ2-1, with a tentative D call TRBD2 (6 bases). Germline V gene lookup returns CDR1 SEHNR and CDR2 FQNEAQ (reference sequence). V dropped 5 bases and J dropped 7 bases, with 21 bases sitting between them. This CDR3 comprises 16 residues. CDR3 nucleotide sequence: TGTGCCAGCAGCCTCCATGGGGGGAAGAGCAGAAATGAGCAGTTCTTC. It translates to CASSLHGGKSRNEQFF.

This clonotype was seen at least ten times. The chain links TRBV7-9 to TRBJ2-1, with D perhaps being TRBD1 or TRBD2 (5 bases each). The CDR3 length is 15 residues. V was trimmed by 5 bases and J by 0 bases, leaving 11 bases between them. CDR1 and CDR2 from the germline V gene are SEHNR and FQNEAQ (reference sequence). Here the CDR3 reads CASSRGDISYNEQFF. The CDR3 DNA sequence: TGTGCCAGCAGCCGAGGGGATATCTCCTACAATGAGCAGTTCTTC.

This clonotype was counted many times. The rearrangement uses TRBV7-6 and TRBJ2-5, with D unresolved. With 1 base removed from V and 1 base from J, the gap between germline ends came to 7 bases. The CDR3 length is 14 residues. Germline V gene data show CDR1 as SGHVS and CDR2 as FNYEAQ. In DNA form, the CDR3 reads TGTGCCAGCAGCTTAGGTTACAGCCAAGAGACCCAGTACTTC. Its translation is CASSLGYSQETQYF.

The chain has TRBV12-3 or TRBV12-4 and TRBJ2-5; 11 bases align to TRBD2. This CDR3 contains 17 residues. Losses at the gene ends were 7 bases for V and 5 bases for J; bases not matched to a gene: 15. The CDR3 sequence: CASTKSSSGLAVETQYF. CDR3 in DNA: TGTGCCAGCACTAAGAGTTCGTCGGGACTAGCGGTTGAGACCCAGTACTTC.

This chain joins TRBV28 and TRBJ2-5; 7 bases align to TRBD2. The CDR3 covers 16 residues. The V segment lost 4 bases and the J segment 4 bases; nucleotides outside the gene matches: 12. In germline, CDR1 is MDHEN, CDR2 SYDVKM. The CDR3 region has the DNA TGTGCCAGCAGTTCCCCTTTCGGGAGGAGGAGAGAGACCCAGTACTTC. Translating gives CASSSPFGRRRETQYF.

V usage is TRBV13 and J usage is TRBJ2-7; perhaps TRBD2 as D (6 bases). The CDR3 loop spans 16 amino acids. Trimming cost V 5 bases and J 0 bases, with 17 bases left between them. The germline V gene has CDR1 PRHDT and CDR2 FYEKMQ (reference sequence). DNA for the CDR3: TGTGCCAGCAGCCCCACCCGGGACTCCCCCTCCTACGAGCAGTACTTC. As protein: CASSPTRDSPSYEQYF.

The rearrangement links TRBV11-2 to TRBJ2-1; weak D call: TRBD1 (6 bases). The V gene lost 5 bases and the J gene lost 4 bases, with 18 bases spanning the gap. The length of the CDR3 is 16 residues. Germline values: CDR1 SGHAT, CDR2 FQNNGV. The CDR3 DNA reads TGTGCCAGCAGCCAAGGGCCGGCAGGGGAGTACAATGAGCAGTTCTTC. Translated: CASSQGPAGEYNEQFF.

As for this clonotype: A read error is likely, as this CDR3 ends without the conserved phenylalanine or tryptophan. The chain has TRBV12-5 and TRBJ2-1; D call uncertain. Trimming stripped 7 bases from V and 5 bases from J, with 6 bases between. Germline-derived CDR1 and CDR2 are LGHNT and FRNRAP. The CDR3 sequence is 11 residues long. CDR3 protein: CASAYNNEQFL. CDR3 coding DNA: TGTGCTAGTGCTTACAACAATGAGCAGTTCCTC.

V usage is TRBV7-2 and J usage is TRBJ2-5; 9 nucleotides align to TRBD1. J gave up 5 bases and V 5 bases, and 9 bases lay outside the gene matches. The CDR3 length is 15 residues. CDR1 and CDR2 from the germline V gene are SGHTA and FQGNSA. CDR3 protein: CASSIQGAPRETQYF. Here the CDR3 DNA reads TGTGCCAGCAGCATACAGGGGGCGCCCCGCGAGACCCAGTACTTC.

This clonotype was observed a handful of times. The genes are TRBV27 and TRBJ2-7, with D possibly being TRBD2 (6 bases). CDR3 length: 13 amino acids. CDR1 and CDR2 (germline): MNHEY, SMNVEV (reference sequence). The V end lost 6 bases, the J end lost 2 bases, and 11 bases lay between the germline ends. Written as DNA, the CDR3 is TGTGCCAGCAGGGAGCGGGCGGCCTACGAGCAGTACTTC. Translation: CASRERAAYEQYF.

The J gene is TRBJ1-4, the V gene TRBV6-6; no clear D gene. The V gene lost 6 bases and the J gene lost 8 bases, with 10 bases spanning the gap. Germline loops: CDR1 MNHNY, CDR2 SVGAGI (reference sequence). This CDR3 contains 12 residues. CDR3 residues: CASRREQEKLFF. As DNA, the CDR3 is TGTGCCAGCAGACGTGAACAGGAAAAACTGTTTTTT.

The CDR3: CASSSAREGETQYF. The CDR3, as DNA: TGTGCCAGCAGCTCCGCCAGGGAGGGGGAGACCCAGTACTTC. This rearrangement joins TRBV7-9 to TRBJ2-5; TRBD2 agrees at 7 bases. Germline lookup yields CDR1 SEHNR and CDR2 FQNEAQ (reference sequence). The CDR3 is made up of 14 amino acids. The V gene end was trimmed by 4 bases and the J gene end by 5 bases; junction bases not matched to a gene: 7.

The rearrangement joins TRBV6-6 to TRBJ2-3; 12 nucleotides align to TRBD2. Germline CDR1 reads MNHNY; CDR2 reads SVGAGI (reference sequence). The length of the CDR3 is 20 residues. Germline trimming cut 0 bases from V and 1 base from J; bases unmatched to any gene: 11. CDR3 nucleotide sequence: TGTGCCAGCAGTTACTCGACTTGGACTAGCGGGATGTTCTGCACAGATACGCAGTATTTT. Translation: CASSYSTWTSGMFCTDTQYF.

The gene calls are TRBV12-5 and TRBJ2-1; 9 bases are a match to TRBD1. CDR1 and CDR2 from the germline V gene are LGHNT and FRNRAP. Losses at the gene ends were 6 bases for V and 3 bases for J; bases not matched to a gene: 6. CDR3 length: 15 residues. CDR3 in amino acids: CASGMGQGSYNEQFF. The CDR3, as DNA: TGTGCTAGTGGAATGGGACAGGGCAGCTACAATGAGCAGTTCTTC. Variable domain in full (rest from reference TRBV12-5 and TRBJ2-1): DARVTQTPRHKVTEMGQEVTMRCQPILGHNTVFWYRQTMMQGLELLAYFRNRAPLDDSGMPKDRFSAEMPDATLATLKIQPSEPRDSAVYFCASGMGQGSYNEQFFGPGTRLTVL.

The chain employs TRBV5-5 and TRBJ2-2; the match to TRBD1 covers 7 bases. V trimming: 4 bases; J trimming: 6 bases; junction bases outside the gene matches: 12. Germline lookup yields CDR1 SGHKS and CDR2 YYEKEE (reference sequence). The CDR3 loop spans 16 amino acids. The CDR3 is CASSLETGQTAGELFF. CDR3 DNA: TGTGCCAGCAGCCTAGAGACAGGGCAAACGGCCGGGGAGCTGTTTTTT.

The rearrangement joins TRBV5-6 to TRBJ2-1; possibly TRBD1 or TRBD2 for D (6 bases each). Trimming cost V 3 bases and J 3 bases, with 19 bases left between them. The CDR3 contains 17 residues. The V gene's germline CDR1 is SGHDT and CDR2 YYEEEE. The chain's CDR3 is CASSWDGSGGFYNEQFF. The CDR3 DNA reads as TGTGCCAGCAGCTGGGACGGGTCCGGGGGCTTCTACAATGAGCAGTTCTTC.

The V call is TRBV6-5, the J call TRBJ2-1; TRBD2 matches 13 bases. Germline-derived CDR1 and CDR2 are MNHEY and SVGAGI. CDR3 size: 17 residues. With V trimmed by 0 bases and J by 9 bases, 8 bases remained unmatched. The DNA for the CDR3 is TGTGCCAGCAGTTACTCAACACTAGCGGGAGGGCCGGGTGAGCAGTTCTTC. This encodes CASSYSTLAGGPGEQFF.

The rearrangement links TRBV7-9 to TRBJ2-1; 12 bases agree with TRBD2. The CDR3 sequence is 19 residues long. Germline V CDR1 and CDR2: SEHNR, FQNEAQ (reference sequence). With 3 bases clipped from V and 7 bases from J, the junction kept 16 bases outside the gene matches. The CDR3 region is CASSLATSGSSPVGNEQFF. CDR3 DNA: TGTGCCAGCAGCTTGGCGACTAGCGGGAGTTCCCCCGTGGGGAATGAGCAGTTCTTC.

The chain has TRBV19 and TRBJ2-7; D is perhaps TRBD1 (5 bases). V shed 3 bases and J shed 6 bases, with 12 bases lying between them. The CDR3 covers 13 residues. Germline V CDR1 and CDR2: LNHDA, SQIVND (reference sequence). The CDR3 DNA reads TGTGCCAGTAGTATTGCTGCAGGGCTCGAGCAGTACGTC. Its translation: CASSIAAGLEQYV.

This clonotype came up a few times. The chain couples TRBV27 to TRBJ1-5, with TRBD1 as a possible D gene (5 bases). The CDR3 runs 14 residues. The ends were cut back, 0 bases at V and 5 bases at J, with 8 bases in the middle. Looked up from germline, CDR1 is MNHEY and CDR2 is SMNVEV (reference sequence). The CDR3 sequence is CASSLSGTHQPQHF. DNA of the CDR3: TGTGCCAGCAGTTTATCAGGGACCCATCAGCCCCAGCATTTT.

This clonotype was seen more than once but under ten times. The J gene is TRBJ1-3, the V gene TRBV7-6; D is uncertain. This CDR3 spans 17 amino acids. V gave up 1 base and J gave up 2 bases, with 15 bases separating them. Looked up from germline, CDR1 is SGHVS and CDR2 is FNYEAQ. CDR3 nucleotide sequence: TGTGCCAGCAGCTTAGTGGGTGCATCAGGTCCTGGAAACACCATATATTTT. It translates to CASSLVGASGPGNTIYF.

The CDR3: CASSDEAGVADTQYF. The CDR3 DNA reads TGTGCCAGCAGTGACGAAGCGGGAGTGGCAGATACGCAGTATTTT. The V call is TRBV6-2 or TRBV6-3, the J call TRBJ2-3; 8 positions agree with TRBD2. V shed 5 bases, J shed 4 bases, and the junction held 8 bases outside the gene matches. Germline CDR1 reads MNHEY; CDR2 reads SVGEGT. The CDR3 has 15 amino acids.